This TCR beta chain was sequenced for a study of metastatic and nonmetastatic thyroid tumors. Study context: Across blood and tumor or nodule tissue, repertoires from malignant and benign thyroid patients were compared with one another.

This clone appeared once. Its matching antigen is unknown. An end of the junction differs from the germline gene, which may be a read error. Original processing notes: Clinicopathological groups supplied CDR3 differences that were used to build a distant-metastasis classifier for papillary thyroid cancer. Using MiXCR, TCRdb reanalyzed the PCR reads. TCRdb's processing, not the study's, gives the V and J calls here. The sample yields 53,000 or so clones, about 20% seen once. Germline CDR1 and CDR2: MGHRA and YSYEKL. CDR3 length equals 14 residues. Study outcomes and limitations: The reported finding was significantly higher TCR beta diversity in malignant thyroid tumors relative to benign nodules, in blood and tumor.

Thyroid surgery was preceded by no treatment in any patient. The sequenced sample consisted of blood. This clonotype was obtained from a female donor with papillary thyroid cancer or a benign thyroid nodule (not recorded which). Some clones in this sample may be carry-over from other donors' samples. The chain is built from TRBV4-1 and TRBJ1-1; D remains ambiguous. This CDR3 reads CASSHEVMNTVAFF. CDR3 bases: TGCGCGAGCAGCCACGAGGTCATGAACACTGTAGCTTTCTTT.